This TCR beta chain was sequenced in a study of tumor and adjacent non-tumor tissue in lung cancer. Study-level points and caveats: Tumor TCR diversity, when higher, was linked to shorter survival.

The library came from three nested PCR rounds adapted from ARM-PCR protocols. TCRdb independently ran MiXCR on the multiplex PCR reads; one entry per CDR3 protein. The profile shows approximately 90,000 distinct CDR3 sequences, 76% of them singletons. This sample's RNA came from whole unsorted tissue. The normal lung tissue was taken more than 3 cm from the tumor edge. Donors were chemotherapy-naive, newly diagnosed lung cancer surgical patients in China, August–late 2014. Concerning this clonotype itself: As yet, its antigen is unknown.

The ends lost 5 bases at V and 10 bases at J; junction bases unmatched: 16. The CDR3 contains 17 residues. CDR1 and CDR2 from the germline V gene are DFQATT and SNEGSKA (reference sequence). The sequenced sample was distant non-tumor lung tissue. This clonotype was obtained from a woman aged 50 to 60 with non-small cell lung cancer. The chain links TRBV20-1 to TRBJ2-1; 14 positions match TRBD2. The CDR3 region is CSAEPYRLAGGPVEQFF. For the CDR3, the DNA is TGCAGTGCTGAACCCTACCGACTAGCGGGAGGGCCCGTGGAGCAGTTCTTC.